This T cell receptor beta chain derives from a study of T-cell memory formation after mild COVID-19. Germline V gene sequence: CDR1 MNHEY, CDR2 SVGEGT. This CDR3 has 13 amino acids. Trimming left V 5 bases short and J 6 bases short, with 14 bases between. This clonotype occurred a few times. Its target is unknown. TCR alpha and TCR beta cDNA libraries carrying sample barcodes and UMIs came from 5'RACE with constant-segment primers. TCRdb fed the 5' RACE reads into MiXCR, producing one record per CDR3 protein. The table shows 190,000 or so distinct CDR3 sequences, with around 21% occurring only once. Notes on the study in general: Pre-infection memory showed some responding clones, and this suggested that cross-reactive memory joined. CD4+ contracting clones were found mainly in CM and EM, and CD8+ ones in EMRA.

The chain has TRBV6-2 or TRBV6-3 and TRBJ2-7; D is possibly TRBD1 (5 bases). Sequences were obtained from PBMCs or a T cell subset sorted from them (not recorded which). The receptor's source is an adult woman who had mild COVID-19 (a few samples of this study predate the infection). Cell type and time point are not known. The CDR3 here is CASSDPTTGEQYF. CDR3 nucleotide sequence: TGTGCCAGCAGTGACCCAACTACAGGCGAGCAGTACTTC.